The 17 T cell receptor beta chains listed next were all sequenced from one sample in a study of regulatory and conventional T cells in RAG deficiency. The table came from immunoSEQ multiplex PCR; TCRdb's copy has only in-frame clones and leaves some out. There are 15,000 to 20,000 clones in the sample; 87% occur only once, and almost 1.5% lies in the top ten. Blood CD4+ CD25-high CD127-low regulatory T cells supplied the genomic DNA template. This sample also appeared in a second study, on regulatory T cells. That paper notes: Primers: 52 TRBV forward and 13 TRBJ reverse.

The sequenced material came from Tregs sorted from blood. Every receptor here comes from a human donor in good health.

J is TRBJ1-1 and V is TRBV6-1; 9 bases line up with TRBD1. J lost 3 bases, V lost 5 bases, and 7 bases had no gene match. This CDR3 is 15 amino acids long. Per the germline V gene, CDR1 is MNHNS and CDR2 is SASEGT. CDR3 bases: TGTGCCAGCAGTTCACAGGGGGCTGGGGACACTGAAGCTTTCTTT. Encoded protein: CASSSQGAGDTEAFF.

CDR3 in amino acids: CAWRLAGPSTDTQYF. CDR3 in DNA: TGTGCCTGGAGGCTAGCGGGACCTAGCACAGATACGCAGTATTTT. The chain combines TRBV30 with TRBJ2-3; 9 bases are shared with TRBD2. The V gene end was trimmed by 3 bases and the J gene end by 0 bases; junction bases not matched to a gene: 4. The CDR3 contains 15 residues. Germline assignment: CDR1 GTSNPN and CDR2 SVGIG (reference sequence).

The CDR3 DNA follows: TGTGCCAGCTCACCACGGGGACAGGGGGCGGTTTCAAGGCTCGGCAATGAGCAGTTCTTC. Its translation: CASSPRGQGAVSRLGNEQFF. The chain has TRBV18 and TRBJ2-1; 12 bases line up with TRBD1. V shed 1 base and J 6 bases; nucleotides not matched to a gene: 16. Germline CDR1 reads KGHSH; CDR2 reads LQKENI. CDR3 length equals 20 residues.

The V call is TRBV6-5, the J call TRBJ1-6; 11 bases agree with TRBD1. This CDR3 spans 15 amino acids. Germline CDR1 is MNHEY and CDR2 is SVGAGI. V trimming: 3 bases; J trimming: 8 bases; junction bases outside the gene matches: 3. CDR3 region: CASSYGTGGYSPLHF. CDR3 DNA: TGTGCCAGCAGTTATGGGACAGGGGGGTATTCACCCCTCCACTTT.

In this sample, this clone turned up a few times. J is TRBJ1-6 and V is TRBV19; 11 bases are shared with TRBD1. V lost 4 bases to trimming and J lost 3 bases; unmatched junction nucleotides: 2. Germline V gene data show CDR1 as LNHDA and CDR2 as SQIVND (reference sequence). There are 16 residues in the CDR3. The CDR3 is CASSTGTGGYNSPLHF. The CDR3 bases are TGTGCCAGTAGTACCGGGACAGGGGGCTATAATTCACCCCTCCACTTT.

V gene TRBV29-1 combines with J gene TRBJ2-3, with 9 bases fitting TRBD2. V was clipped by 6 bases and J by 3 bases; unmatched bases: 7. Germline assignment: CDR1 SQVTM and CDR2 ANQGSEA. The CDR3 is 14 amino acids. DNA of the CDR3: TGCAGCGTAATAGCGGGAGCGGGGACAGATACGCAGTATTTT. The encoded protein is CSVIAGAGTDTQYF.

The rearrangement uses TRBV2 and TRBJ1-5; tentatively, D is TRBD1 (5 bases). Trimming took off 6 bases at V and 7 bases at J, with 22 bases between the two ends. The CDR3 has 16 residues. Germline V gene sequence: CDR1 SNHLY, CDR2 FYNNEI. CDR3 region: CASRGGGHRLGQPQHF. The CDR3 nucleotides read TGTGCCAGCAGGGGGGGTGGGCACCGACTTGGACAGCCCCAGCATTTT.

The J gene is TRBJ2-5, the V gene TRBV18; 7 bases match TRBD2. After removal of 5 bases from V and 5 bases from J, the junction contained 8 bases not matched to a gene. The CDR3 is 14 amino acids. The V gene's germline CDR1 is KGHSH and CDR2 LQKENI. DNA of the CDR3: TGTGCCAGCTCAAATGGACTAGGAAGCGAGACCCAGTACTTC. It is translated as CASSNGLGSETQYF.

This clone appeared a single time. The V and J genes are TRBV6-5 and TRBJ1-2; the D is unclear. The CDR3 covers 15 residues. Germline assignment: CDR1 MNHEY and CDR2 SVGAGI. V was pared by 4 bases and J by 4 bases, with 16 bases between. CDR3 coding DNA: TGTGCCAGCAGTTCCGTTCTACTCAACCCCTATGGCTACACCTTC. Protein: CASSSVLLNPYGYTF.

V gene TRBV13 combines with J gene TRBJ2-7, with 7 bases that match TRBD1. The V gene's germline CDR1 is PRHDT and CDR2 FYEKMQ (reference sequence). This CDR3 region has 18 residues. V gave up 0 bases and J gave up 3 bases; unmatched junction bases: 14. CDR3 DNA sequence: TGTGCCAGCAGCTTAGGCCTAGGGGGCCTGAAAATTGACTACGAGCAGTACTTC. It is translated as CASSLGLGGLKIDYEQYF. Filled out from reference TRBV13 and TRBJ2-7, the complete variable domain reads AAGVIQSPRHLIKEKRETATLKCYPIPRHDTVYWYQQGPGQDPQFLISFYEKMQSDKGSIPDRFSAQQFSDYHSELNMSSLELGDSALYFCASSLGLGGLKIDYEQYFGPGTRLTVT.

As DNA, the CDR3 is TGCGCCAGCAGCCAGGGGTTTCAGGGCTACACCTTC. Its protein product is CASSQGFQGYTF. The chain is built from TRBV5-1 and TRBJ1-2, with TRBD1 as a possible D gene (6 bases). The CDR3 has 12 residues. V lost 4 bases to trimming and J lost 8 bases, with 12 bases between them. The germline V gene has CDR1 SGHRS and CDR2 YFSETQ.

This chain uses TRBV7-3 with TRBJ2-5; 10 nucleotides match TRBD2. The CDR3 consists of 16 residues. J gave up 1 base and V 3 bases, and 5 bases lay outside the gene matches. The germline V gene has CDR1 SGHTA and CDR2 FQGTGA. The CDR3 DNA sequence: TGTGCCAGCAGCTTGAATAGCGGGGGGACCCAAGAGACCCAGTACTTC. Its translation is CASSLNSGGTQETQYF.

The V gene is TRBV5-1, the J gene TRBJ2-3, with D possibly being TRBD1 or TRBD2 (5 bases each). Germline CDR1 and CDR2: SGHRS and YFSETQ. Trimming cost V 6 bases and J 3 bases, with 14 bases left between them. The CDR3 has 14 amino acids. The CDR3 loop is CASTLGWGTDTQYF. The CDR3 DNA reads TGCGCCAGCACTCTGGGTTGGGGGACAGATACGCAGTATTTT.

The chain carries TRBV6-1 and TRBJ2-7; a possible D gene is TRBD2 (7 bases). Trimming pared 3 bases from V and 3 bases from J, leaving 15 bases between. This CDR3 has 15 residues. Germline CDR1 is MNHNS and CDR2 is SASEGT. The CDR3 loop is CASSDGPGGNYEQYF. CDR3 DNA sequence: TGTGCCAGCAGTGACGGACCGGGGGGCAACTACGAGCAGTACTTC.

This chain connects TRBV18 to TRBJ1-5, with D maybe TRBD1 (5 bases). The V gene lost 2 bases and the J gene lost 3 bases, with 11 bases spanning the gap. CDR1 KGHSH and CDR2 LQKENI come from the germline V gene. The CDR3 has 15 residues. In nucleotides, the CDR3 is TGTGCCAGCTCACCAACGGGACGGAACAATCAGCCCCAGCATTTT. Protein: CASSPTGRNNQPQHF. Supplemented by reference TRBV18 and TRBJ1-5, the full variable domain reads NAGVMQNPRHLVRRRGQEARLRCSPMKGHSHVYWYRQLPEEGLKFMVYLQKENIIDESGMPKERFSAEFPKEGPSILRIQQVVRGDSAAYFCASSPTGRNNQPQHFGDGTRLSIL.

This chain uses TRBV7-3 with TRBJ1-4; D gene ambiguous. The V end was cut by 5 bases, the J end by 0 bases, with 13 bases between. There are 16 residues in the CDR3. Germline loops: CDR1 SGHTA, CDR2 FQGTGA. This CDR3 is CASSGENRATNEKLFF. DNA of the CDR3: TGTGCCAGCAGCGGTGAAAACCGCGCAACTAATGAAAAACTGTTTTTT.

J is TRBJ1-1 and V is TRBV30, with D unresolved. Per the germline V gene, CDR1 is GTSNPN and CDR2 is SVGIG (reference sequence). Trimming pared 0 bases from V and 1 base from J, leaving 12 bases between. This CDR3 region has 15 residues. The CDR3 bases are TGTGCCTGGAGTGTACGCAGAAACAGGAACACTGAAGCTTTCTTT. Protein sequence: CAWSVRRNRNTEAFF.